The entry below gives a single TCR beta chain sequence along with its context. These data belong to a study of blood T cell repertoires in COVID-19. Trimming stripped 4 bases from V and 7 bases from J, with 16 bases between. CDR3 length: 14 residues. Germline lookup yields CDR1 MNHEY and CDR2 SMNVEV (reference sequence). TCRdb's table, derived via immunoSEQ multiplex PCR, lists solely in-frame clones and lacks some. This sample has fewer than 350,000 clones, with around 90% found just once. The clonotype originates from a woman in her twenties or thirties with acute COVID-19. The chain uses TRBV27 and TRBJ1-2; D gene uncertain. The sample consisted of PBMCs or T cells enriched from blood (not recorded which). The CDR3, as DNA: TGTGCCAGCAGTTCCCGAATGGAGGGAGGTGGCTACACCTTC. Translation gives CASSSRMEGGGYTF.